This T cell receptor beta chain was obtained from a study of T cell responses to AZD1222 COVID-19 vaccine. Broader study findings: Only 5 or 6 AZD1222 recipients tested seropositive at baseline. Following two doses of AZD1222, Spike-specific TCR breadth and depth rose. The study found vaccine-associated CD4 TCRs spanning spike, dominant at 160-218 and 743-854.

V lost 0 bases and J 11 bases, leaving 14 bases between the germline ends. This CDR3 region has 15 residues. CDR1 and CDR2 (germline): MNHEY, SVGAGI. Clones were sequenced by immunoSEQ multiplex PCR, and TCRdb holds only the in-frame ones, with some missing. The sample has about 150,000 clones, roughly 86% seen once; the top ten hold approximately 4.7%. This clone was seen once. Its antigen is not known. Second-dose recipients at about 4 or about 12 weeks were treated as one pooled group. The sequencing used peripheral blood, collected 28 days after the second AZD1222 dose. The receptor was derived from an adult who received the AZD1222 COVID-19 vaccine. V and J are TRBV6-5 and TRBJ1-6, with D tentatively TRBD1 (6 bases). CDR3 in DNA: TGTGCCAGCAGTTACTCGAATGGACAGACAACACCCCTCCACTTT. As protein: CASSYSNGQTTPLHF.